This TCR beta chain came from a study of cytomegalovirus exposure and HLA in healthy donors. Study findings and constraints: A later analysis linked a missense DCLRE1C variant to TCR beta V- and J-gene trimming. Later on, an analysis tied around 17,000 TCR beta sequences to HLA alleles at 0.05 false discovery rate. The majority of TCR sequences were rare, yet some public TCRs appeared in many donors.

Worth noting for this clone: Its antigen is as yet unknown.

Germline lookup yields CDR1 GTSNPN and CDR2 SVGIG (reference sequence). This CDR3 comprises 13 residues. Between the trimmed V and J ends, which lost 3 bases and 2 bases, there was a span of 7 bases. The PCR ran on 60 Vbeta and 13 Jbeta primers. Generated by immunoSEQ multiplex PCR, the TCRdb table keeps only in-frame clones and is missing some. The repertoire holds over 85,000 clones, with approximately 83% as singletons. The J gene is TRBJ2-2, the V gene TRBV30; D remains unclear. This TCR was sampled from a man in his forties in good health and CMV-seronegative. Sequencing was done on a sample of PBMCs. The CDR3 DNA is TGTGCCTGGAGGGGCAGTAACACCGGGGAGCTGTTTTTT. This codes for CAWRGSNTGELFF.